Listed here are 16 T cell receptor beta chains from one sample, sequenced in a study of OX40 agonist ivuxolimab in advanced cancers. The data were produced by immunoSEQ multiplex PCR, yet TCRdb's version contains in-frame clones alone and is incomplete. The sample lists about 90,000 clones; 75% to 90% were seen once. The input for sequencing was CD4+ or CD8+ T cells sorted from blood, taken in a trial of the OX40 agonist ivuxolimab. The receptors originated from an adult with an advanced solid tumor such as melanoma, head and neck, liver or kidney cancer.

This chain joins TRBV28 and TRBJ2-1, with 7 bases lining up with TRBD2. Germline CDR1 reads MDHEN; CDR2 reads SYDVKM. CDR3 size: 15 residues. Trimming cost V 5 bases and J 3 bases; bases outside gene matches: 7. CDR3 amino acids: CASSPPGLFYNEQFF. CDR3 DNA sequence: TGTGCCAGCAGTCCCCCGGGACTATTCTACAATGAGCAGTTCTTC.

This chain joins TRBV7-9 and TRBJ1-5; 8 nucleotides line up with TRBD1. The CDR3 totals 16 residues. Germline V CDR1 and CDR2: SEHNR, FQNEAQ (reference sequence). The J segment lost 0 bases and the V segment lost 5 bases, leaving 6 bases of the junction unmatched. The CDR3 DNA reads TGTGCCAGCAGCCCAGGGGGCAGTAATAGCAATCAGCCCCAGCATTTT. Residues: CASSPGGSNSNQPQHF.

The chain has TRBV4-2 and TRBJ2-5; D is perhaps TRBD1 or TRBD2 (5 bases each). This CDR3 region has 14 residues. Germline V gives CDR1 LGHNA, CDR2 YNFKEQ. Trimming shortened V by 4 bases and J by 3 bases, and 12 bases separated the two germline ends. For the CDR3, the DNA is TGTGCCAGCAGCCGGGACCCGGGGAAAGAGACCCAGTACTTC. As protein: CASSRDPGKETQYF.

The V call is TRBV7-2, the J call TRBJ2-7, with 10 bases lining up with TRBD2. V shed 4 bases and J 3 bases; nucleotides not matched to a gene: 0. Germline assignment: CDR1 SGHTA and CDR2 FQGNSA. This CDR3 is built from 13 residues. The CDR3 protein is CASSSSGSYEQYF. The CDR3 DNA follows: TGTGCCAGCAGCTCTAGCGGGAGCTACGAGCAGTACTTC.

The V and J genes are TRBV11-2 and TRBJ1-5; D is ambiguous. Per germline, CDR1 SGHAT and CDR2 FQNNGV. The CDR3 extends over 15 amino acids. Trimming cost V 0 bases and J 2 bases, with 8 bases left between them. The CDR3 coding sequence is TGTGCCAGCAGCTTAGAGGGAATTGGCAATCAGCCCCAGCATTTT. Protein product: CASSLEGIGNQPQHF.

The CDR3 is CASSIGHSWEQYF. The DNA for the CDR3 is TGTGCCAGTAGTATAGGACATTCTTGGGAGCAGTACTTC. This chain connects TRBV19 to TRBJ2-7; unclear D gene. Trimming pared 1 base from V and 7 bases from J, leaving 11 bases between. Germline V gives CDR1 LNHDA, CDR2 SQIVND (reference sequence). The CDR3 consists of 13 residues. The complete variable domain, with remaining parts taken from reference TRBV19 and TRBJ2-7, reads DGGITQSPKYLFRKEGQNVTLSCEQNLNHDAMYWYRQDPGQGLRLIYYSQIVNDFQKGDIAEGYSVSREKKESFPLTVTSAQKNPTAFYLCASSIGHSWEQYFGPGTRLTVT.

The chain is built from TRBV7-6 and TRBJ2-3; weak D call: TRBD1 (5 bases). The V and J ends lost 5 bases and 2 bases respectively, with 17 bases between them. The CDR3 loop spans 16 amino acids. Germline lookup yields CDR1 SGHVS and CDR2 FNYEAQ. In nucleotides, the CDR3 is TGTGCCAGCAGCCAAGGGGCGAGCCGTGCCACAGATACGCAGTATTTT. It translates to CASSQGASRATDTQYF.

The gene calls are TRBV18 and TRBJ2-1; D not resolved. This CDR3 spans 14 amino acids. Looked up from germline, CDR1 is KGHSH and CDR2 is LQKENI. The ends were cut back, 1 base at V and 7 bases at J, with 11 bases in the middle. CDR3 residues: CASSPLRDGNEQFF. The CDR3 DNA sequence: TGTGCCAGCTCACCACTTCGAGATGGAAATGAGCAGTTCTTC.

This clone occurred once. The genes are TRBV6-5 and TRBJ2-1, with 8 bases lining up with TRBD1. CDR1 is MNHEY, CDR2 SVGAGI, per germline. The CDR3 contains 15 residues. Trimming cost V 2 bases and J 2 bases; bases outside gene matches: 2. The CDR3 loop reads CASSYQTGAYNEQFF. CDR3 DNA sequence: TGTGCCAGCAGTTACCAGACAGGGGCCTACAATGAGCAGTTCTTC.

The chain links TRBV5-1 to TRBJ2-7; D not certain. The germline V gene has CDR1 SGHRS and CDR2 YFSETQ. The CDR3 is 14 amino acids. V was clipped by 0 bases and J by 3 bases, with 10 bases between them. The CDR3 DNA reads TGCGCCAGCAGCTTGGCCGGCAGTATCTACGAGCAGTACTTC. This sequence encodes CASSLAGSIYEQYF. Complete variable domain (other parts from reference TRBV5-1 and TRBJ2-7): KAGVTQTPRYLIKTRGQQVTLSCSPISGHRSVSWYQQTPGQGLQFLFEYFSETQRNKGNFPGRFSGRQFSNSRSEMNVSTLELGDSALYLCASSLAGSIYEQYFGPGTRLTVT.

This sequence joins TRBV7-2 and TRBJ1-2; 8 nucleotides line up with TRBD1. Per the germline V gene, CDR1 is SGHTA and CDR2 is FQGNSA. V gave up 4 bases and J gave up 5 bases; unmatched junction bases: 12. This CDR3 has 16 residues. CDR3 sequence (DNA): TGTGCCAGCAGCTCAACTATGACAGGGGATGTTTATGGCTACACCTTC. This sequence encodes CASSSTMTGDVYGYTF.

The chain joins TRBV25-1 to TRBJ2-1, with 10 bases lining up with TRBD2. CDR1 is MGHDK and CDR2 is SYGVNS in the germline V gene. With V trimmed by 1 base and J by 6 bases, 6 bases remained unmatched. This CDR3 spans 16 amino acids. CDR3 in amino acids: CASSEWVLAGSNEQFF. The CDR3 region has the DNA TGTGCCAGCAGTGAATGGGTACTAGCGGGAAGCAATGAGCAGTTCTTC.

The chain links TRBV7-3 to TRBJ2-3, with a weak D call TRBD2 (5 bases). CDR3 length: 16 residues. Trimming removed 5 bases from V and 4 bases from J, with 19 bases in between. Germline assignment: CDR1 SGHTA and CDR2 FQGTGA. The chain's CDR3 is CASSKSGTRPPDTQYF. The CDR3 coding sequence is TGTGCCAGCAGCAAAAGCGGTACCCGACCCCCAGATACGCAGTATTTT.

V and J are TRBV5-4 and TRBJ1-2, with D possibly matching TRBD1 (6 bases). CDR1 is SGHNT and CDR2 is YYREEE in the germline V gene (reference sequence). The CDR3 is 13 amino acids. The germline V and J ends were trimmed by 1 base and 7 bases, with 11 bases remaining between them. CDR3 residues: CASSLTGLVGYTF. The CDR3, as DNA: TGTGCCAGCAGCTTGACAGGGCTGGTTGGCTACACCTTC.

This sequence joins TRBV7-2 and TRBJ2-1; 7 bases line up with TRBD1. Trimming at V came to 2 bases and at J to 4 bases, leaving 5 bases not matched to a gene. The germline V gene encodes CDR1 SGHTA and CDR2 FQGNSA. The CDR3 spans 15 residues. CDR3 DNA: TGTGCCAGCAGCTTACACAGGGGCAGTTACAATGAGCAGTTCTTC. The encoded protein is CASSLHRGSYNEQFF.

The chain joins TRBV5-5 to TRBJ2-3; no clear D gene. The CDR3 runs 13 residues. In germline, CDR1 is SGHKS, CDR2 YYEKEE (reference sequence). Trimming pared 1 base from V and 3 bases from J, leaving 6 bases between. The CDR3: CASSLQATDTQYF. Here the CDR3 DNA reads TGTGCCAGCAGCTTGCAGGCAACAGATACGCAGTATTTT.